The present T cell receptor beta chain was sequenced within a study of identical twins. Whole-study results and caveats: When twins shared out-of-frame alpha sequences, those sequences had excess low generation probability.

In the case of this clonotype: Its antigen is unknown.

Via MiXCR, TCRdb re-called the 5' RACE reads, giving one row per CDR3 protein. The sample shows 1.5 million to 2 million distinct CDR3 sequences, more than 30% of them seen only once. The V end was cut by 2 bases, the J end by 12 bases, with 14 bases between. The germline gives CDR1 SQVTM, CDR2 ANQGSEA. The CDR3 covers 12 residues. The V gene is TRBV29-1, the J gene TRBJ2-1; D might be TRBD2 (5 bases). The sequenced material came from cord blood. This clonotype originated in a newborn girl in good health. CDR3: CSVEPEEAVQFF. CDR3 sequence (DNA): TGCAGCGTTGAACCCGAGGAGGCGGTGCAGTTCTTC.